This paragraph reports one T cell receptor (beta chain). This clonotype has only a few counts. The antigen it recognizes is unknown. Base qualities were left out, and no much larger clone turns up one base away. Naive CD8 T cell libraries were made from approximately 20,000 to 1,000,000 sorted cells using 10%, 30% or 50% of purified RNA. Naive CD8 T cells, defined as CD8+CD4-CCR7+CD45RA+, were FACS-sorted into RLT Plus buffer on a BD FACSAria II. Detection sensitivity was tested by spiking Jurkat RNA equal to 9 to 10 TCR copies' worth into samples containing about 18,000-1,000,000 naive CD8 T cells. CD8 T cells were enriched using RosetteSep CD8+ T Cell Enrichment Cocktail and Ficoll-Paque, and the enriched cells then underwent ACK red cell lysis. This entry is derived from a study of molecular identifiers for immune sequencing clone quantification (dated by TCRdb to 2017 to 2018). Notes on the research overall: For a replicate experiment, RNA from around 20,000 or 99,000 naive CD8 T cells was divided into five aliquots, of which four were sequenced. This methods study benchmarked molecular-identifier clustering-based TCR repertoire sequencing (MIDCIRS) and TCR RNA copy counting, using CD8 T cells to do so.

Libraries were prepared through PCR. The instrument was an Illumina HiSeq 4000. Bulk TCR libraries were made following a previously described method, with the TCR primers given in Table S5. Total RNA was purified with the Qiagen AllPrep DNA/RNA kit. Reads from multiple sequencing runs of the same library were pooled before analysis. The original pipeline was this. Reads were retained only if their TCR constant sequence matched exactly, and those retained reads were trimmed to 150 nt and grouped according to their 12-nt molecular barcodes. Within each barcode group, reads were sub-clustered at a 15% Levenshtein threshold, and quality-weighted consensus sequences were built per RNA molecule. Non-functional sequences were removed, as were lower-count sequences one edit away from another. Based on a fit of two negative binomial distributions, barcode sub-clusters having less than 20% of the maximum read count were discarded. TCRdb cleaned the public reads at Q25 with fastp, built clones with MiXCR and kept in-frame beta chains. One record per CDR3 amino acid sequence lists the most common genes and DNA. The V and J calls follow TCRdb's processing rather than the paper's. This sample holds just under 65,000 distinct CDR3 sequences; roughly a fifth were observed only once. The ten biggest clones cover about 1.3% of the sample.

Paper-wide results and their limitations: In CMV-specific effector cells, over 98% of molecules were held by clones above 20 RNA copies, whereas under 1% of molecules were held by such clones in naive cells. Highly expanded clone sizes could be underestimated because identical TCR molecules may share a barcode. Approximately 3.3 recovered TCR RNA copies per cell were obtained by modeling, versus about 9 by digital PCR, implying a capture efficiency of about 30%. Without barcode sub-clustering, chimeric consensus sequences inflated TCR diversity; chimeras reached as high as 47%. Spiked-in Jurkat TCR RNA (10 copies' worth), which is not part of the donor repertoire, was contained in the naive libraries. Spiked-in Jurkat TCR RNA equal to a single cell's worth was reported to be detectable even within 1,100,000 naive CD8 T cells.

Trimming at the junction amounts to 5 bases on V and 7 bases on J, and the germline ends lie 11 bases apart. Sequences LNHDA (CDR1) and SQIVND (CDR2) are obtained from the germline V gene (reference sequence). The CDR3 runs 13 amino acids, cysteine and phenylalanine included. Left in the record is the CDR3 DNA by itself, 39 bases read in frame from the first base. The rearranged chain carries TRBV19 and TRBJ2-2, with no reliable assignment of the D segment. The sequencing sample was made of naive CD8+ T cells from blood, with Jurkat cell RNA spiked in. The cell subset or site label on this specimen signifies: FACS-sorted CD8+CD4-CCR7+CD45RA+ naive T cells. The receptor was isolated from a human donor in good health. Some libraries in this study had Jurkat cell RNA spiked in. This receptor has the CDR3 CASSYHVGGELFF. The sequenced DNA: TGTGCCAGTAGTTACCACGTGGGCGGGGAGCTGTTTTTT.